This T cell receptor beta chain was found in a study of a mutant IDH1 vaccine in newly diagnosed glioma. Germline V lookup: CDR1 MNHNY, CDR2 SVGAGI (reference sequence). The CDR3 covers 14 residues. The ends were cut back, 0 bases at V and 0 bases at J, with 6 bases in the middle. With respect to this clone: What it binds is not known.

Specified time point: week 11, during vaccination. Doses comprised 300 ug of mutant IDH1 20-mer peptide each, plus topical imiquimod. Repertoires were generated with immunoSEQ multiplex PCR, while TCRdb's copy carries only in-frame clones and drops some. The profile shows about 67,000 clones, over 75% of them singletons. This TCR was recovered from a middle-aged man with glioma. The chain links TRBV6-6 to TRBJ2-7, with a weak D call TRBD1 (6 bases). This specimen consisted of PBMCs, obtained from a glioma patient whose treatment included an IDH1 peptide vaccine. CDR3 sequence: CASSYSDSSYEQYV. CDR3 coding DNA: TGTGCCAGCAGTTACTCGGACAGCTCCTACGAGCAGTACGTC.